This T cell receptor beta chain was documented in a study of Graves' ophthalmopathy and Graves' hyperthyroidism. This clonotype showed up just once. RNA transcripts provided the template for amplifying TCR beta CDR3 regions. HTBI primers served in a first-round RT-PCR, which a second-round multiplex PCR followed. TCRdb analysed the multiplex PCR reads with MiXCR anew, one entry per CDR3 protein. This table has hundreds of thousands of distinct CDR3 sequences, around a fifth appearing once. CDR1 is DFQATT and CDR2 is SNEGSKA in the germline V gene (reference sequence). Trimming shortened V by 1 base and J by 0 bases, and 13 bases separated the two germline ends. This CDR3 is 15 amino acids long.

The gene calls are TRBV20-1 and TRBJ2-7; D may be TRBD2 (6 bases). Sequenced input: peripheral blood. The clonotype was recovered from a woman younger than 30 with stable Graves' hyperthyroidism. The CDR3 protein is CSARGSGESSYEQYF. As DNA, the CDR3 is TGCAGTGCTAGAGGGTCGGGGGAAAGCTCCTACGAGCAGTACTTC.